This is a list of T cell receptor beta chains from one sample in a study of Graves' ophthalmopathy and Graves' hyperthyroidism. Each CDR3 protein gets one entry after TCRdb re-called the multiplex PCR reads with MiXCR. Here the sample spans around 1,200,000 distinct CDR3 sequences, approximately 35% being singletons. What was sequenced was peripheral blood or thyroid tissue (not recorded which). All receptors derive from an adult man with Graves' hyperthyroidism. Both conserved end residues are part of each CDR3. Each record gives: V gene, clone size, CDR3 protein. Expanded clones are given a class, and other clones once, few, many or no size at all.

V gene: TRBV29-1; clone size: NA; CDR3 protein: CSVATGLANYGYTF
V gene: TRBV20-1; clone size: few; CDR3 protein: CSARLQGAGNTIYF
V gene: TRBV6-5; clone size: NA; CDR3 protein: CASSDSGQYNSPLHF
V gene: TRBV9; clone size: NA; CDR3 protein: CACSVVGSAASETQYF
V gene: TRBV14; clone size: many; CDR3 protein: CASSQWDRGSYEQYF
V gene: TRBV2; clone size: NA; CDR3 protein: CASSFQLDTQYF
V gene: TRBV25-1; clone size: NA; CDR3 protein: CASSDPGRTDTQYF
V gene: TRBV5-1; clone size: NA; CDR3 protein: CASSTPGGNTIYF
V gene: TRBV9; clone size: NA; CDR3 protein: CASSVVNVDGELFF
V gene: TRBV10-3; clone size: NA; CDR3 protein: CATSPGQGTTEAFF
V gene: TRBV10-1; clone size: NA; CDR3 protein: CARGLAGTNTGELFF
V gene: TRBV9; clone size: many; CDR3 protein: CASSVGGTANSPLHF
V gene: TRBV6-5; clone size: many; CDR3 protein: CASSGRDFNSPLHF
V gene: TRBV6-5; clone size: NA; CDR3 protein: CTSSEGGANDEKLFF
V gene: TRBV7-8; clone size: many; CDR3 protein: CASSATGTGVF
V gene: TRBV10-1; clone size: NA; CDR3 protein: CASRVSRGIYEQYF
V gene: TRBV7-2; clone size: NA; CDR3 protein: CASSLDGGQAYEQYF
V gene: TRBV9; clone size: NA; CDR3 protein: CASSPGTSWGNEKLFF
V gene: TRBV20-1; clone size: many; CDR3 protein: CSARDLGGTEAFF
V gene: TRBV12-3/TRBV12-4; clone size: many; CDR3 protein: CASSFASGSETQYF
V gene: TRBV2; clone size: NA; CDR3 protein: CASSVAQERETQYF
V gene: TRBV29-1; clone size: NA; CDR3 protein: CSVDPHRDGKETQYF
V gene: TRBV24-1; clone size: many; CDR3 protein: CATSRGAVNQPQHF
V gene: TRBV2; clone size: NA; CDR3 protein: CASSEAGGYQYF
V gene: TRBV2; clone size: many; CDR3 protein: CASSETGGGSEQYF
V gene: TRBV6-5; clone size: many; CDR3 protein: CASSITGGGETQYF
V gene: TRBV2; clone size: NA; CDR3 protein: CASSGRAGNYEQYF
V gene: TRBV13; clone size: once; CDR3 protein: CASSEDSGKHYEQYF
V gene: TRBV19; clone size: NA; CDR3 protein: CASSIGVKDQPQHF
V gene: TRBV29-1; clone size: NA; CDR3 protein: CSVVGQGPYEQYF
V gene: TRBV9; clone size: many; CDR3 protein: CASSAPLYGSYGYTF
V gene: TRBV20-1; clone size: NA; CDR3 protein: CSASDGSVYF
V gene: TRBV14; clone size: many; CDR3 protein: CASSRDRGLRGYTF
V gene: TRBV5-4; clone size: NA; CDR3 protein: CASSFGGPSKGTQYF
V gene: TRBV10-3; clone size: few; CDR3 protein: CAISEVTEETQYF
V gene: TRBV6-4; clone size: many; CDR3 protein: CASSDSTSGSGANVLTF
V gene: TRBV11-2; clone size: NA; CDR3 protein: CASSPAMGNEKLFF
V gene: TRBV20-1; clone size: NA; CDR3 protein: CSALGHTSGNTIYF
V gene: TRBV29-1; clone size: many; CDR3 protein: CSVGQGLGLSQHF
V gene: TRBV29-1; clone size: many; CDR3 protein: CSVEDQNYEQYF